These T cell receptor beta chains were read from a single sample in a study of STAT3 mutations in large granular lymphocyte leukemia. The data were produced by immunoSEQ multiplex PCR, yet TCRdb's version contains in-frame clones alone and is incomplete. The repertoire holds some 10,000 clones, with approximately 90% as singletons. The sample taken for sequencing was peripheral blood mononuclear cells. The source of these receptors is a man aged 60 to 75 with T-cell large granular lymphocyte leukemia. Some clones in this sample may be carry-over from other donors' samples. Both conserved end residues are part of each CDR3. The D gene is left open where the match is weak. The size field is filled for only some rows; it gives once, few, many or a size class.

d_call	v_call	j_call	clone_size	cdr3_aa	cdr3_nt
NA	TRBV14	TRBJ2-7	NA	CASSQDRGKSYEQYF	TGTGCCAGCAGCCAAGATAGGGGAAAGTCCTACGAGCAGTACTTC
TRBD1	TRBV29-1	TRBJ2-1	NA	CSVRGQGLNEQFF	TGCAGCGTGAGGGGACAGGGGCTAAATGAGCAGTTCTTC
TRBD2	TRBV11-1	TRBJ2-7	NA	CASSLVAGSLAPYEQYF	TGTGCCAGCAGCTTAGTAGCGGGATCCTTAGCACCCTACGAGCAGTACTTC
TRBD1	TRBV4-3	TRBJ2-3	NA	CASSLQIWGGDRTDTQYF	TGCGCCAGCAGCCTCCAAATTTGGGGTGGGGACAGGACAGATACGCAGTATTTT
TRBD2	TRBV30	TRBJ2-1	NA	CAWEGLSNEQFF	TGTGCCTGGGAGGGACTATCCAATGAGCAGTTCTTC
TRBD1	TRBV27	TRBJ2-3	NA	CASSPGQGRRTDTQYF	TGTGCCAGCAGTCCGGGACAGGGTCGTCGCACAGATACGCAGTATTTT
TRBD2	TRBV7-9	TRBJ2-3	once	CASSPRTRKGNTQYF	TGTGCCAGCAGCCCTCGGACTAGGAAGGGTAATACGCAGTATTTT
TRBD1	TRBV14	TRBJ2-7	NA	CASSGSGGYEQYF	TGTGCCAGCAGCGGGTCAGGGGGCTACGAGCAGTACTTC
TRBD1	TRBV29-1	TRBJ1-6	NA	CSVTTGGINSPLHF	TGCAGCGTTACCACAGGGGGCATCAATTCACCCCTCCACTTT
NA	TRBV5-4	TRBJ2-5	NA	CASSLGGRETQYF	TGTGCCAGCAGCTTGGGTGGGAGGGAGACCCAGTACTTC
NA	TRBV5-6	TRBJ1-3	NA	CASSLPGQSLGNTIYF	TGTGCCAGCAGTTTACCGGGACAATCTCTGGGAAACACCATATATTTT
NA	TRBV29-1	TRBJ1-1	NA	CSVEISDTGAFF	TGCAGCGTTGAAATAAGCGATACTGGAGCTTTCTTT
NA	TRBV27	TRBJ2-7	once	CASSSLTGTARVPYF	TGTGCCAGCAGTTCCCTCACCGGGACCGCACGGGTGCCGTACTTC
NA	TRBV5-4	TRBJ2-2	NA	CASSLGGIGTGELFF	TGTGCCAGCAGCTTAGGCGGGATCGGCACCGGGGAGCTGTTTTTT
NA	TRBV4-1	TRBJ1-2	NA	CASSPVLTYGYTF	TGCGCCAGCAGCCCGGTACTTACCTATGGCTACACCTTC
NA	TRBV7-2	TRBJ2-7	NA	CASSLDYEQYF	TGTGCCAGCAGCTTAGACTACGAGCAGTACTTC